This T cell receptor (beta chain) was sequenced during a study of blood T cell repertoires in COVID-19. At the level of the study: The samples span acute and convalescent COVID-19 from the United States, Italy and Spain.

Authors' processing steps: Counts of nucleated cells, estimated from reference gene primer amplification, were obtained. Clones were sequenced by immunoSEQ multiplex PCR, and TCRdb holds only the in-frame ones, with some missing. The D gene and trimming were derived from the DNA, and the V and J assignments and clone size from that table. The data contain 50,000 to 70,000 clones, around 86% of them singletons. This CDR3 contains 15 residues. Germline CDR1 reads MDHEN; CDR2 reads SYDVKM. The ends lost 5 bases at V and 5 bases at J; junction bases unmatched: 7. The material sequenced was peripheral blood. The receptor was isolated from a human donor with active COVID-19. The donor label of this sample is uncertain. This chain uses TRBV28 with TRBJ1-3; TRBD1 matches 9 bases. The CDR3 DNA follows: TGTGCCAGCAGTGACGCCGGACAGGGGAGAAACACCATATATTTT. Its translation: CASSDAGQGRNTIYF.